The T cell receptor (beta chain) described here comes from a study of spatial heterogeneity in lung cancer. The overall study: More beta-chain than alpha-chain sequences were consistently detected. An average of more than ten raw reads was observed per unique TCR and UMI combination.

The CDR3 covers 13 residues. V lost 5 bases and J lost 5, with 12 bases in between. Germline loops: CDR1 LNHDA, CDR2 SQIVND (reference sequence). Time point reported: sample taken at primary tumor resection. Without sorting, whole RNA was sequenced from tumor, nontumor lung or frozen PBMC. The presence of a unique molecular identifier marked each TCR cDNA molecule. Each CDR3 protein is one row after TCRdb ran MiXCR on the 5' RACE reads. The sample includes tens of thousands of distinct CDR3 sequences, 5% to 5.5% of them seen just once. Sequenced here: PBMCs, sampled at surgery. The chain is built from TRBV19 and TRBJ1-2, with no clear D. This receptor was identified in a female donor with early-stage non-small cell lung cancer. CDR3 bases: TGTGCCAGTAGTCCCGAGGGCTCATATGGCTACACCTTC. Translating it yields CASSPEGSYGYTF.